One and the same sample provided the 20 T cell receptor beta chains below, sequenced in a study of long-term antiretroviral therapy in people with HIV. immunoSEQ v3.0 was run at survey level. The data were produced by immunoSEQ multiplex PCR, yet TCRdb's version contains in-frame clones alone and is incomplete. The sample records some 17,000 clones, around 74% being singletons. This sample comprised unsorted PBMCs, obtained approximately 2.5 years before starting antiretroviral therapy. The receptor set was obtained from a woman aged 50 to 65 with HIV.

CDR3 loop: CASSLGGGAWETQYF. CDR3 sequence (DNA): TGTGCCAGCAGTTTGGGCGGGGGGGCCTGGGAGACCCAGTACTTC. The chain has TRBV2 and TRBJ2-5; TRBD2 matches 9 bases. J lost 5 bases, V lost 5 bases, and 9 bases had no gene match. The CDR3 has 15 amino acids. CDR1 and CDR2 (germline): SNHLY, FYNNEI.

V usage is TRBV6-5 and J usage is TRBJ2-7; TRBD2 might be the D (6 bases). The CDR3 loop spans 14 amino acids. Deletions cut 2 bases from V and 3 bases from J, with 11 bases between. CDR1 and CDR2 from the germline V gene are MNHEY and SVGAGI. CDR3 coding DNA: TGTGCCAGCAGTTACGGCGGGGCCGGCTACGAGCAGTACTTC. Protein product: CASSYGGAGYEQYF.

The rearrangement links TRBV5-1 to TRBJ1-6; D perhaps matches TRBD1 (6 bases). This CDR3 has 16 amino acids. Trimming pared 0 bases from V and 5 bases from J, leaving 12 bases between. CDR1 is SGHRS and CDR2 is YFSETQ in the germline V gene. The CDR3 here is CASSLEGVRNNSPLHF. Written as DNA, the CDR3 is TGCGCCAGCAGCTTGGAGGGGGTCCGGAATAATTCACCCCTCCACTTT.

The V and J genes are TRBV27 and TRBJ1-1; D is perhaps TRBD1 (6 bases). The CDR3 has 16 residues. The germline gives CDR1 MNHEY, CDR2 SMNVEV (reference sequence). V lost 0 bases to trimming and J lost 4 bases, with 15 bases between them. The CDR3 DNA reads TGTGCCAGCAGTTTATCGCCGCGGCAGGGGTTCACTGAAGCTTTCTTT. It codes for CASSLSPRQGFTEAFF.

The CDR3 DNA follows: TGTGCCAGCAGCCAAACTAGGGACTCCGGGGAGCTGTTTTTT. Its translation: CASSQTRDSGELFF. V gene TRBV7-9 combines with J gene TRBJ2-2; tentative D call: TRBD2 (6 bases). Germline values: CDR1 SEHNR, CDR2 FQNEAQ (reference sequence). The CDR3 is 14 amino acids. Trimming took off 5 bases at V and 6 bases at J, with 13 bases between the two ends.

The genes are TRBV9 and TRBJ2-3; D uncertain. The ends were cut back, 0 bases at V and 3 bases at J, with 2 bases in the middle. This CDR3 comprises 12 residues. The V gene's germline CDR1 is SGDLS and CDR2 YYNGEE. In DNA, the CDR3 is TGTGCCAGCAGCGTAGAAACAGATACGCAGTATTTT. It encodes CASSVETDTQYF.

DNA for the CDR3: TGTGCCAGTAGCACAGGGTTTGAAGCTTTCTTT. Its protein is CASSTGFEAFF. The chain recombines TRBV19 with TRBJ1-1, with D maybe TRBD1 (6 bases). The CDR3 is 11 residues long. From germline, CDR1 is LNHDA and CDR2 SQIVND (reference sequence). V lost 6 bases and J 7 bases, leaving 9 bases between the germline ends.

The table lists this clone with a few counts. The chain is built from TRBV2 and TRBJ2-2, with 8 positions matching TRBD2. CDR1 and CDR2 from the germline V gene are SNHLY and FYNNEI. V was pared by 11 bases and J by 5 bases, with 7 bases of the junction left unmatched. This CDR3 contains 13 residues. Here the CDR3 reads CAGRTSRTGELFF. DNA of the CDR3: TGTGCCGGGAGGACTAGCAGGACCGGGGAGCTGTTTTTT.

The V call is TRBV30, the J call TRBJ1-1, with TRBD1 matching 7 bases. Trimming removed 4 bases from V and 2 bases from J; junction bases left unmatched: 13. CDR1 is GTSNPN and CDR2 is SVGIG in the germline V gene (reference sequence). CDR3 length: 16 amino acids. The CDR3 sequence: CAWNTPGQVFNTEAFF. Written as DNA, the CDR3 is TGTGCCTGGAACACTCCTGGACAGGTCTTCAACACTGAAGCTTTCTTT.

DNA for the CDR3: TGTGCCAGCAAATCAAGTCCCCGGGGGCCCACTGAAGCTTTCTTT. This sequence encodes CASKSSPRGPTEAFF. The rearrangement links TRBV27 to TRBJ1-1, with a possible D match to TRBD1 (6 bases). The CDR3 runs to 15 residues. Trimming cost V 7 bases and J 4 bases, with 19 bases left between them. CDR1 and CDR2 (germline): MNHEY, SMNVEV (reference sequence).

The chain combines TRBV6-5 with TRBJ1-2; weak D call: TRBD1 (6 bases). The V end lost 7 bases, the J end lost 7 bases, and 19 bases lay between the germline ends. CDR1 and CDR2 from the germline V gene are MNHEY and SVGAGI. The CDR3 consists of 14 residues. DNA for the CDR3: TGTGCCAGCACCCAAGGGGGGGGCGCCGTTGGCTACACCTTC. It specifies CASTQGGGAVGYTF.

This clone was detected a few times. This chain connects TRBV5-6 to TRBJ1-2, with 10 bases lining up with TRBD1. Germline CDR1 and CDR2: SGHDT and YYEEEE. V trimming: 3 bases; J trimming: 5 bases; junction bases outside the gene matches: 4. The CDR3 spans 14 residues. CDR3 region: CASSSGTGAYGYTF. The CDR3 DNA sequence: TGTGCCAGCAGCTCCGGGACAGGGGCTTATGGCTACACCTTC.

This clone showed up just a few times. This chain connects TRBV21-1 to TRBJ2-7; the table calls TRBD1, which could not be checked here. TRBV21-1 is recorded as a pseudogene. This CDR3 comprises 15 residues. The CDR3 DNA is TGTGCCAGCAGCATACTGGACAGGGTTTGGTACGAGCAGTACGTC. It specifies CASSILDRVWYEQYV.

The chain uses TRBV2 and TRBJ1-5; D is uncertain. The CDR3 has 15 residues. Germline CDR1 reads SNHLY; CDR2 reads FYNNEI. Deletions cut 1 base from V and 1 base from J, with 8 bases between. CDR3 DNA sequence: TGTGCCAGCAGTGAAGAAGGGCGCAGCAATCAGCCCCAGCATTTT. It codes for CASSEEGRSNQPQHF.

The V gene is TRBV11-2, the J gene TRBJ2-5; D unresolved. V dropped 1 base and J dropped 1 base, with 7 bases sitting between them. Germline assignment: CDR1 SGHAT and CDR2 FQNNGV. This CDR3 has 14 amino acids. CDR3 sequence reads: CASSLGRGQETQYF. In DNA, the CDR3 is TGTGCCAGCAGCTTAGGGAGAGGCCAAGAGACCCAGTACTTC.

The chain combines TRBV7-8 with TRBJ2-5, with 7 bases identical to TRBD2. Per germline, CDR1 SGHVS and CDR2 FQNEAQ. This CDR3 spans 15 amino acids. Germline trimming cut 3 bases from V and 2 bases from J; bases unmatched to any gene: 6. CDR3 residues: CASSLGGAEQETQYF. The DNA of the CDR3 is TGTGCCAGCAGCTTGGGAGGGGCGGAACAAGAGACCCAGTACTTC.

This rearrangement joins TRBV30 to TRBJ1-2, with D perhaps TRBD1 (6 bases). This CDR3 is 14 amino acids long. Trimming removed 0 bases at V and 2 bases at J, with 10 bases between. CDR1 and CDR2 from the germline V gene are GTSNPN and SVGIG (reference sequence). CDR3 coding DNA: TGTGCCTGGAGTGTAACAGGGCTCAACTATGGCTACACCTTC. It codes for CAWSVTGLNYGYTF.

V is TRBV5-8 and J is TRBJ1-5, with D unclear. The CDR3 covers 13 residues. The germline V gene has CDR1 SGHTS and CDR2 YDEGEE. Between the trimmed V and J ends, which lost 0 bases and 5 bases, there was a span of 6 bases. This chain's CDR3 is CASSLESDQPQHF. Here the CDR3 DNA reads TGTGCCAGCAGCTTGGAAAGTGATCAGCCCCAGCATTTT.

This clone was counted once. CDR3 DNA: TGTGCCAGCAGTCCGGGGGGTCAGCCCCAGCATTTT. Its protein product is CASSPGGQPQHF. The chain has TRBV6-5 and TRBJ1-5; maybe TRBD1 (5 bases). The CDR3 is 12 residues long. V was clipped by 5 bases and J by 6 bases, with 8 bases between them. CDR1 is MNHEY, CDR2 SVGAGI, per germline.

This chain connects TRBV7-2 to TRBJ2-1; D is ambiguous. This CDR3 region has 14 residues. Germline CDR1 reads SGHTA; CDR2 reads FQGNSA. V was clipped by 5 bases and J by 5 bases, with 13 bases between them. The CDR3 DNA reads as TGTGCCAGCAGCCCTGTTCGGATAAACAATGAGCAGTTCTTC. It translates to CASSPVRINNEQFF.